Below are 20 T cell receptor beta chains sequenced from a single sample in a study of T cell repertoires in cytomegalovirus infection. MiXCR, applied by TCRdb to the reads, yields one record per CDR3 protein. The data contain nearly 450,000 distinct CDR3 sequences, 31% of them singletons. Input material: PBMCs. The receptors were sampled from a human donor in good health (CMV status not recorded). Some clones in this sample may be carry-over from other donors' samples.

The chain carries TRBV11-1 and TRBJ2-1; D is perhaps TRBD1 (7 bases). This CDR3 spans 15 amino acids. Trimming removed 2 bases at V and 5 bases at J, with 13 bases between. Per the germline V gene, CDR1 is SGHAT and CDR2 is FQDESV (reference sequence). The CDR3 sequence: CASSLSQGEDNEQFF. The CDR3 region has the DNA TGTGCCAGCAGCTTAAGTCAGGGGGAGGACAATGAGCAGTTCTTC.

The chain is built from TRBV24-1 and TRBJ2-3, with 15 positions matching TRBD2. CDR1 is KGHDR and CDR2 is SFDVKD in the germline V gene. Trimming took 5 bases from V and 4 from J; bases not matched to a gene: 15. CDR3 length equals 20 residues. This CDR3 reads CATSGTPTGTSGGWSDTQYF. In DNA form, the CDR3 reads TGTGCCACCAGTGGTACTCCTACCGGGACTAGCGGGGGGTGGTCAGATACGCAGTATTTT.

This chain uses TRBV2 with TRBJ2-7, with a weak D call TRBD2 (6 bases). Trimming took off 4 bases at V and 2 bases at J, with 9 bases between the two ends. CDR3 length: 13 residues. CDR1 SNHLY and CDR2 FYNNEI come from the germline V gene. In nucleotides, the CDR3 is TGTGCCAGCAGTGGCGGGGAAGCCTACGAGCAGTACTTC. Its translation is CASSGGEAYEQYF.

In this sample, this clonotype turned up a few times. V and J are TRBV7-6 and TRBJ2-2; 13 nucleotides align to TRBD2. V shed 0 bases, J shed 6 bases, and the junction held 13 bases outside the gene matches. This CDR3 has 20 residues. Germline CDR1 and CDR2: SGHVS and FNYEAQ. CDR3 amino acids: CASSLALQSTSGGAAGELFF. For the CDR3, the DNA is TGTGCCAGCAGCTTAGCCCTCCAGTCCACTAGCGGGGGGGCGGCCGGGGAGCTGTTTTTT.

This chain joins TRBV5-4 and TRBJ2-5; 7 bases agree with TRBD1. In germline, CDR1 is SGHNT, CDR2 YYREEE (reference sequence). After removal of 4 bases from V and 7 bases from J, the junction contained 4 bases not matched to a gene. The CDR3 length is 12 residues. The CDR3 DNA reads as TGTGCCAGCAGCCGGGGACAGTCGACCCAGTACTTC. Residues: CASSRGQSTQYF.

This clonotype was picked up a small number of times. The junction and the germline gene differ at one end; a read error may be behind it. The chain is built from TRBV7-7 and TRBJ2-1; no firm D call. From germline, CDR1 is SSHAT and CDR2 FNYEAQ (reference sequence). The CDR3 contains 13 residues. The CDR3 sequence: CASTLLPGGEQFF. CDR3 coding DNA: TGTGCTAGCACCCTATTACCGGGCGGTGAGCAGTTCTTC.

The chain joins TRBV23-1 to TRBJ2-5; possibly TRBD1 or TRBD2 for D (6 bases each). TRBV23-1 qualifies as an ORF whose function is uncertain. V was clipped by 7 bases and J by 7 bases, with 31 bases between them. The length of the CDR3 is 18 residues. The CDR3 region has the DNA TGCGCCAGCAACCACGTACAGGGACCAGGGGACTCCGAAGTGACCCAGTACTTC. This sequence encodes CASNHVQGPGDSEVTQYF.

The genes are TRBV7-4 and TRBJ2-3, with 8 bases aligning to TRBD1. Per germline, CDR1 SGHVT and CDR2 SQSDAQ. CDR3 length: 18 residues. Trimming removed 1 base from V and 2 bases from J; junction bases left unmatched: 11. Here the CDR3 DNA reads TGTGCCAGCAGCTTAGGGTCTATGGGACAGGAATTCACAGATACGCAGTATTTT. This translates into CASSLGSMGQEFTDTQYF.

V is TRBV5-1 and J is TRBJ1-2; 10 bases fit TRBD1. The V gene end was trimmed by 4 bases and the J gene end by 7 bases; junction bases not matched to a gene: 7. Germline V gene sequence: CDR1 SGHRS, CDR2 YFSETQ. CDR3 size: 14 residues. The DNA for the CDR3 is TGCGCCAGCAGCCGTGGGACAGGGGATTTTGGCTACACCTTC. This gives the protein CASSRGTGDFGYTF.

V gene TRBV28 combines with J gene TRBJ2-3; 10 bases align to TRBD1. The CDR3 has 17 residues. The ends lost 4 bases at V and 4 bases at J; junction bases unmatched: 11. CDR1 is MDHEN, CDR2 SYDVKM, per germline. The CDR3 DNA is TGTGCCAGCAGTTACGGACCGGGACAGGGGTCCCCAGATACGCAGTATTTT. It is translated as CASSYGPGQGSPDTQYF.

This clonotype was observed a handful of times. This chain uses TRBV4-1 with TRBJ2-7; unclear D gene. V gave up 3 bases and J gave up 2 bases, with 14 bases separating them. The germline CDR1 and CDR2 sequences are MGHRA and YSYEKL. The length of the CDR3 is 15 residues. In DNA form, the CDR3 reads TGCGCCAGCAGCCAGATCCGGACGGCTACCTACGAGCAGTACTTC. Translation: CASSQIRTATYEQYF.

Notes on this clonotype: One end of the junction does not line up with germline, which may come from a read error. The CDR3 DNA is TGTGCCAGCAGTAGAGCCGGGACAGGAAACAAGGAGCAGTTCTTC. Protein: CASSRAGTGNKEQFF. J is TRBJ2-1 and V is TRBV12-3 or TRBV12-4; 8 nucleotides line up with TRBD1. This CDR3 contains 15 residues.

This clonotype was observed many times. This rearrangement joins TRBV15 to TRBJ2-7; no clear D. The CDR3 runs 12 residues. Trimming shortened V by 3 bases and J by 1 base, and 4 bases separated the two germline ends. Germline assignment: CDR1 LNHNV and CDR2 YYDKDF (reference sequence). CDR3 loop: CATSSSSYEQYF. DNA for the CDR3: TGTGCCACCAGCAGTAGTTCCTACGAGCAGTACTTC.

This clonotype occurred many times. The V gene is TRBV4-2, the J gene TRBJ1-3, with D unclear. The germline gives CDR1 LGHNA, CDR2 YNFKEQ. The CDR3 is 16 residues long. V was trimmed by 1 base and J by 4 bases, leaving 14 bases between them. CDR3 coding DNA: TGTGCCAGCAGCCAAGTGGTCCGACAAACCGGAAACACCATATATTTT. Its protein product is CASSQVVRQTGNTIYF.

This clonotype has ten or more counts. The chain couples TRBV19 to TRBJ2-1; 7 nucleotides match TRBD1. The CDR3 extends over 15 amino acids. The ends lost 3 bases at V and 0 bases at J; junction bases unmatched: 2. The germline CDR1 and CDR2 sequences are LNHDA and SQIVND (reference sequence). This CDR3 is CASSMDRSSYNEQFF. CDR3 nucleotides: TGTGCCAGTAGTATGGACAGGAGCTCCTACAATGAGCAGTTCTTC.

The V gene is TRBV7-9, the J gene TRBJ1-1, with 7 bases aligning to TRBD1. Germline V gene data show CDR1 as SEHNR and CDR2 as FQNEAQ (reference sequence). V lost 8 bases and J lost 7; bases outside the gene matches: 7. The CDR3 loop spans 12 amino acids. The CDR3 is CASGTGANEAFF. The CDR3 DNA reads TGTGCCAGCGGCACAGGGGCGAATGAAGCTTTCTTT.

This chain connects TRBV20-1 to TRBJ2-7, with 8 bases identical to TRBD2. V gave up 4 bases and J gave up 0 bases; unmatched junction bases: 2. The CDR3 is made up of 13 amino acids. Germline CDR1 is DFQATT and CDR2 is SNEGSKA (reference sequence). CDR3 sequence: CSAKAGDSYEQYF. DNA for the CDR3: TGCAGTGCTAAAGCGGGGGACTCCTACGAGCAGTACTTC.

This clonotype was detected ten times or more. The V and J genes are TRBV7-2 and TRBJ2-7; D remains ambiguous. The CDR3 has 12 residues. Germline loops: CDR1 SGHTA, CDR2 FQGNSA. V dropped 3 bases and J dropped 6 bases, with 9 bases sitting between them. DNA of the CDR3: TGTGCCAGCAGCTTGGCCCTCCGCGAGCAGTACTTC. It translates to CASSLALREQYF. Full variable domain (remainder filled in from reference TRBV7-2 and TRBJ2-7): GAGVSQSPSNKVTEKGKDVELRCDPISGHTALYWYRQSLGQGLEFLIYFQGNSAPDKSGLPSDRFSAERTGGSVSTLTIQRTQQEDSAVYLCASSLALREQYFGPGTRLTVT.

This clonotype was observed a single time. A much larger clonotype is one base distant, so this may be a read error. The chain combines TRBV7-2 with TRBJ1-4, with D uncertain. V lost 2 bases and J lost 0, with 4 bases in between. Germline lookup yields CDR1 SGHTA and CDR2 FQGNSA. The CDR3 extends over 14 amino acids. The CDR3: CTSSLHATNEKLFF. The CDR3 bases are TGTACCAGCAGCTTACATGCAACTAATGAAAAACTGTTTTTT.

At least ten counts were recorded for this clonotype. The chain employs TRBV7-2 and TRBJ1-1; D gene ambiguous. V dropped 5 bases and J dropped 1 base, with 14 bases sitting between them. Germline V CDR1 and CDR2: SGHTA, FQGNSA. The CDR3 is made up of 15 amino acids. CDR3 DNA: TGTGCCAGCAGCCTCCTTGGACCCCGGAACACTGAAGCTTTCTTT. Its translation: CASSLLGPRNTEAFF.